A selection of T cell receptor beta chains follows, all from one sample in a study of CD8+CD57+ T cells in acquired aplastic anemia. TCRdb re-called the reads through MiXCR, storing one row per CDR3 protein. The sample carries hundreds of thousands of distinct CDR3 sequences, just under 70% recorded once. Sequencing used sorted CD4+, CD8+, or CD8+CD57+ T cells (not recorded which) from PBMCs. These receptors all come from a human donor in good health, serving as a control. Each CDR3 is given with its conserved first and last residue. The D gene is left open where the match is weak. The size field is filled for only some rows; it gives once, few, many or a size class.

>TRBJ1-1|.|TRBV11-2|.
TGTGCCAGCAGCCCCGCACGGACAGCTGAAGCTTTCTTT
CASSPARTAEAFF
>TRBJ2-7|.|TRBV9|TRBD1
TGTGCCAGCAGCGATGCTCGAGGGGGCGCCACCGGGTACTTC
CASSDARGGATGYF
>TRBJ2-7|.|TRBV7-6|.
TGTGCCAGCAGCTCGGGGGATCGGGGCTACGAGCAGTACTTC
CASSSGDRGYEQYF
>TRBJ1-6|.|TRBV7-9|.
TGTGCCAGCAGCTCAAATCTGGGCAATTCACCCCTCCACTTT
CASSSNLGNSPLHF
>TRBJ1-3|many|TRBV7-2|.
TGTGCCAGCAGCTATCAGAGCTCTGGAAACACCATATATTTT
CASSYQSSGNTIYF
>TRBJ1-6|.|TRBV20-1|.
TGCAGTGCTAGAGCGGGGGGGGCGGAACAAAATTCACCCCTCCACTTT
CSARAGGAEQNSPLHF
>TRBJ1-5|.|TRBV2|TRBD1
TGTGCCAGCAGCCACAGGGGGGACCAGCCCCCGCACTTT
CASSHRGDQPPHF
>TRBJ2-1|.|TRBV6-1|.
TGTGCCAGCAGCCCCCCACTAGCCGCCTCGGTCAATGAGCAGTTCTTC
CASSPPLAASVNEQFF
>TRBJ2-7|once|TRBV19|.
TGTGCCAGTAGTACGGGGACCTACGAGCGGTACTTC
CASSTGTYERYF
>TRBJ1-2|.|TRBV5-5|.
TGTGCCAGCAGCTTGGCTCTAGGTGATGGCTACACCTTC
CASSLALGDGYTF
>TRBJ2-3|many|TRBV7-3|TRBD2
TGTGCCAGCAGCGACCTACTAGCGGGGAGCACAGATACGCAGTATTTT
CASSDLLAGSTDTQYF
>TRBJ2-6|.|TRBV24-1|.
TGTGCCACCAGTGTGGGTAGTGGGGCCAACGTCCTGACTTTC
CATSVGSGANVLTF
>TRBJ2-3|.|TRBV10-3|.
TGTGCCACCAGTGATTACACAGATACGCAGTATTTT
CATSDYTDTQYF
>TRBJ2-1|.|TRBV7-2|.
TGTGCCAGCAGCTTAGCACAGGGTTGTGAGCAGTTCTTC
CASSLAQGCEQFF
>TRBJ2-1|.|TRBV7-3|.
TGTGCCAGCAGCGGCGGTGCGAACAATGAGCAGTTCTTC
CASSGGANNEQFF
>TRBJ2-3|.|TRBV7-2|TRBD2
TGTGCCAGCAGCTTAACCGGACTAGCGGGGGATCAGGGATATTTT
CASSLTGLAGDQGYF
>TRBJ2-2|.|TRBV7-3|.
TGTGCCAGCAGCTTCTCCTCGGCGGCCGGCGGGCTGTTTTTT
CASSFSSAAGGLFF
>TRBJ2-7|.|TRBV7-2|.
TGTGCCAGCAGCTTCGCCCGCGGGAAAACCGAGGAGCTGTACTTC
CASSFARGKTEELYF
>TRBJ1-2|many|TRBV5-4|TRBD1
TGTGCCAGCAGCTTGGGGACAGGGTCTAGCGGCTACACCTTC
CASSLGTGSSGYTF
>TRBJ1-3|.|TRBV7-3|.
TGTGCCAGCAGCTTCGAGAGGTCTGGAAACACCAAATATTTT
CASSFERSGNTKYF
>TRBJ1-4|many|TRBV6-6|.
TGTGCCAGCAGCCCTTTTCTAGCCGGTGAAAAACTGTTTTTT
CASSPFLAGEKLFF
>TRBJ1-6|once|TRBV15|TRBD1
TGTGCCACCAGCCGACAGGGGTCCGGTAATTCACCCCTCCACTTT
CATSRQGSGNSPLHF
>TRBJ2-2|.|TRBV7-9|.
TGTGCCAGCAGCTTAGCGGGGAGGCAACTCGCGCGGGATCTGTTTTTT
CASSLAGRQLARDLFF
>TRBJ1-2|few|TRBV10-2|.
TGCGCCAGCACGCGAGGGTCAGTTGGCTACACCTTC
CASTRGSVGYTF
>TRBJ2-1|.|TRBV10-3|.
TGTGCCATCAGTGAGTCAGGGGGGTTGGGTGAGCAGTTCTTC
CAISESGGLGEQFF
>TRBJ2-1|many|TRBV9|TRBD2
TGTGCCAGCAGCCTCCCAGCGGGGGGCGATGAGCAGTTCTTC
CASSLPAGGDEQFF
>TRBJ2-7|.|TRBV20-1|.
TGCAGTGCTAAGGTCCACCGACCCGAGTACGAGCAGTACTTC
CSAKVHRPEYEQYF
>TRBJ1-2|many|TRBV6-5|TRBD1
TGTGCCAGCAGTAGCCCGGGACAGGGGTTCTATGGCTACACCTTC
CASSSPGQGFYGYTF
>TRBJ2-7|many|TRBV6-5|.
TGTGCCAGCAGTTACTCGACCAACAGGCGTGAGCAGTACTTC
CASSYSTNRREQYF
>TRBJ2-1|many|TRBV7-2|TRBD1
TGTGCCAGCAACCGGGACAGGGGTGAGGAGTTCTTC
CASNRDRGEEFF
>TRBJ1-1|many|TRBV29-1|.
TGCAGCGTTGAGATGGGCACTGAAGCTTTCTTT
CSVEMGTEAFF
>TRBJ1-6|.|TRBV9|.
TGTGCCAGCAGCGTAGCAGGGGATCCCAATGCCCCCCTCCACTTT
CASSVAGDPNAPLHF